This T cell receptor beta chain was sequenced in a study of T cell responses to AZD1222 COVID-19 vaccine. As regards this clone: What it binds is unknown.

The repertoire was sequenced with immunoSEQ multiplex PCR; TCRdb's copy has only in-frame clones and lacks some. The sample lists 100,000 or so clones; 75% to 95% were seen once. J lost 7 bases, V lost 5 bases, and 13 bases had no gene match. CDR1 and CDR2 (germline): SNHLY, FYNNEI. The CDR3 has 16 residues. Study findings and constraints: Unmutated variant regions are reportedly targeted by nearly half of spike-specific TCRs. Seropositivity was recorded at baseline in only 6 or 7 AZD1222 recipients.

J is TRBJ1-2 and V is TRBV2; 10 bases match TRBD1. The specimen comprised peripheral blood, sampled on day 0 of AZD1222 vaccination. The receptor was derived from an adult in good health. In DNA, the CDR3 is TGTGCCAGCAGTCCGGGGGGGACAGGGGTCCTCTCTGGCTACACCTTC. It codes for CASSPGGTGVLSGYTF.